These 6 T cell receptor beta chains came from one sample sequenced in a study of CD8+ T cells in alopecia areata. RNA was extracted and reverse transcribed into cDNA as the sequencing template. Clones were sequenced by immunoSEQ multiplex PCR, and TCRdb holds only the in-frame ones, with some missing. The sample consists of 170,000 or so clones, 63% of them appearing once. The sample was CD4+ T cells sorted from blood, taken at week 0. The receptors stem from a human donor with alopecia areata.

This clone has a single count. The V gene is TRBV6-5, the J gene TRBJ2-5; TRBD2 might be the D (5 bases). The CDR3 loop spans 13 amino acids. CDR1 and CDR2 (germline): MNHEY, SVGAGI. The V end was cut by 2 bases, the J end by 6 bases, with 10 bases between. CDR3 residues: CASSYRGGQTQYF. CDR3 bases: TGTGCCAGCAGTTACCGAGGAGGACAGACCCAGTACTTC.

The chain carries TRBV19 and TRBJ1-2, with 10 bases identical to TRBD1. Germline V gene sequence: CDR1 LNHDA, CDR2 SQIVND (reference sequence). V shed 6 bases, J shed 6 bases, and the junction held 10 bases outside the gene matches. There are 15 residues in the CDR3. The CDR3 DNA follows: TGTGCCAGTAGCCCCCGGGGACAGGGGAACCATGGCTACACCTTC. It codes for CASSPRGQGNHGYTF.

The gene calls are TRBV2 and TRBJ1-6, with a tentative D call TRBD1 (6 bases). Germline loops: CDR1 SNHLY, CDR2 FYNNEI. V lost 5 bases and J lost 7, with 12 bases in between. The CDR3 length is 14 residues. The CDR3 DNA sequence: TGTGCCAGCAGTCGACAGGAGAAGAATTCACCCCTCCACTTT. It is translated as CASSRQEKNSPLHF.

The gene calls are TRBV6-5 and TRBJ1-5, with D possibly TRBD1 on 6 matching bases. CDR3 length: 15 amino acids. Trimming left V 8 bases short and J 7 bases short, with 21 bases between. CDR1 and CDR2 from the germline V gene are MNHEY and SVGAGI. CDR3 amino acids: CASSTGGGRLQPQHF. CDR3 coding DNA: TGTGCCAGCTCTACAGGTGGGGGCCGCCTACAGCCCCAGCATTTT.

This clone occurred a few times. This chain uses TRBV2 with TRBJ2-5, with unresolved D. The closer fit of TRBJ2-7 to the DNA end suggests the J call may be wrong. The CDR3 contains 11 residues. Germline V gives CDR1 SNHLY, CDR2 FYNNEI. In DNA form, the CDR3 reads TGTGCCAGCAGTGGAGAATACGAGCAGTACTTC. Its translation: CASSGEYEQYF.

This chain links TRBV29-1 with TRBJ1-5; TRBD1 aligns across 7 bases. Germline CDR1 is SQVTM and CDR2 is ANQGSEA. This CDR3 is 13 amino acids long. The J segment lost 7 bases and the V segment lost 6 bases, leaving 9 bases of the junction unmatched. CDR3 nucleotides: TGCAGCGTGGGAGAGGGACAGTGGCAGCCCCAGCATTTT. It is translated as CSVGEGQWQPQHF. Full variable domain (missing parts from reference TRBV29-1 and TRBJ1-5): SAVISQKPSRDICQRGTSLTIQCQVDSQVTMMFWYRQQPGQSLTLIATANQGSEATYESGFVIDKFPISRPNLTFSTLTVSNMSPEDSSIYLCSVGEGQWQPQHFGDGTRLSIL.